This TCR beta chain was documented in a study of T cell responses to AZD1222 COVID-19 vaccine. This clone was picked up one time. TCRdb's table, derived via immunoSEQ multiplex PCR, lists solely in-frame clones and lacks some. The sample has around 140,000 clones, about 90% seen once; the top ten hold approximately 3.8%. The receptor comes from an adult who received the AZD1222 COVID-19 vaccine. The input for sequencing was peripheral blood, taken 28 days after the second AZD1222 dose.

This CDR3 is CASSHGPLYSNQPQHF. CDR3 nucleotide sequence: TGTGCCAGCAGTCACGGGCCGCTCTATAGCAATCAGCCCCAGCATTTT. This chain connects TRBV6-2 or TRBV6-3 to TRBJ1-5; D not resolved. Germline V gene sequence: CDR1 MNHEY, CDR2 SVGEGT. The CDR3 is made up of 16 amino acids. V was pared by 5 bases and J by 0 bases, with 14 bases between.